Below, 8 T cell receptor beta chains from the same sample are listed, as sequenced in a study of T-cell memory formation after mild COVID-19 (dated by TCRdb to the early 2020s). Libraries were built with 5' RACE. Sequencing was performed on an Illumina NovaSeq 6000. TCRdb reanalyzed the raw reads on its own, using fastp at Q25 for trimming and MiXCR for clone calling, and kept in-frame beta chains. All rows with the same CDR3 protein become a single entry with the most common DNA and genes. The sample table contains around 320,000 distinct CDR3 sequences; only one count was recorded for approximately 20% of them. The top ten clonotypes cover 20% to 25% of the sample. Sequenced material: PBMCs or a T cell subset sorted from them (not recorded which). These receptors were obtained from a man aged 18 to 35 who had mild COVID-19 (a few samples of this study predate the infection). The sample titles of this study are shuffled in the database, so cell type and time point are left out; the donor was told from shared clones.

The rearrangement joins TRBV12-3 or TRBV12-4 to TRBJ2-1; TRBD2 matches at 11 bases. V lost 2 bases, J lost 9 bases, and 6 bases stayed unmatched. The CDR3 is 15 amino acids. The CDR3 sequence: CASSLTSGGEVEQFF. The CDR3 bases are TGTGCCAGCAGTTTAACTAGCGGGGGAGAGGTTGAGCAGTTCTTC.

The J gene is TRBJ2-7, the V gene TRBV23-1; weak D call: TRBD2 (7 bases). TRBV23-1 is an open reading frame whose function is uncertain. The CDR3 is made up of 18 amino acids. The germline V and J ends were trimmed by 5 bases and 5 bases, with 28 bases remaining between them. The CDR3 DNA reads TGCGCCAGCAGTGAACTTAGGGGGGGCGCATTAAAGGGTAACGAGCAGTACGTC. Translated: CASSELRGGALKGNEQYV.

This clonotype showed up just a few times. Here the CDR3 reads CASSLTAAGVEQYF. The DNA for the CDR3 is TGTGCCAGCAGCTTGACAGCGGCGGGAGTGGAGCAGTACTTC. The chain combines TRBV3-1 with TRBJ2-7; 7 bases align to TRBD2. CDR1 is LGHDT, CDR2 YNNKEL, per germline (reference sequence). V was pared by 5 bases and J by 7 bases, with 11 bases of the junction left unmatched. The length of the CDR3 is 14 residues.

The V gene is TRBV12-3 or TRBV12-4, the J gene TRBJ2-5; TRBD1 aligns across 7 bases. The CDR3 runs 13 residues. V lost 6 bases and J lost 5; bases outside the gene matches: 6. CDR3 bases: TGTGCCAGCAGGCTTGACAGGGATGAGACCCAGTACTTC. Translated, it gives CASRLDRDETQYF.

This clonotype was observed a few times. The chain recombines TRBV7-3 with TRBJ2-2; no firm D call. CDR1 and CDR2 from the germline V gene are SGHTA and FQGTGA. The CDR3 contains 14 residues. Deletions cut 6 bases from V and 0 bases from J, with 8 bases between. The CDR3 coding sequence is TGTGCCAGCAGGCCCGGCTCGAACACCGGGGAGCTGTTTTTT. Its translation: CASRPGSNTGELFF.

At least ten counts were recorded for this clonotype. The junction does not match germline at one end; this may be a read error. The chain is built from TRBV5-1 and TRBJ2-3; the D gene could be TRBD1 or TRBD2 (5 bases each). CDR1 SGHRS and CDR2 YFSETQ come from the germline V gene. There are 15 residues in the CDR3. In DNA, the CDR3 is TGTGCCAGCAGTTTAGGCCAGGGACGCACAGATACGCAGTATTTT. Residues: CASSLGQGRTDTQYF.

This clonotype was found a few times. The V gene is TRBV5-5, the J gene TRBJ1-1; 8 bases match TRBD1. V lost 3 bases, J lost 1 base, and 2 bases stayed unmatched. Looked up from germline, CDR1 is SGHKS and CDR2 is YYEKEE (reference sequence). The CDR3 extends over 14 amino acids. The CDR3 sequence is CASSYGQGNTEAFF. CDR3 DNA sequence: TGTGCCAGCAGCTACGGACAGGGGAACACTGAAGCTTTCTTT.

CDR3 bases: TGCGCCAGCAGCCAGGGGTGGACAGGGCAAGAGACCCAGTACTTC. It is translated as CASSQGWTGQETQYF. V is TRBV4-3 and J is TRBJ2-5, with 8 bases that match TRBD1. V lost 3 bases to trimming and J lost 2 bases; unmatched junction nucleotides: 5. This CDR3 is built from 15 residues. CDR1 and CDR2 from the germline V gene are LGHNA and YSLEER.